These 8 T cell receptor beta chains came from one sample sequenced in a study of blood T cell repertoires in COVID-19 (dated by TCRdb to 2020 to 2021). The library was generated by the immunoSEQ multiplex PCR assay. This immuneACCESS table, as held by TCRdb, lists in-frame sequences with V and J called but not all clones. Of the missing ones, under half trace to an unresolved V gene in checked studies; the others have no known cause. The sample profile shows just over 80,000 clones; 81% of them were found once. The ten largest clonotypes hold roughly two fifths of the sample. The sequencing sample was made of peripheral blood. These receptors were taken from a man older than 75 with acute or convalescent COVID-19.

This chain uses TRBV7-2 with TRBJ2-2; tentatively, D is TRBD2 (5 bases). The CDR3 sequence is 13 residues long. The V end lost 1 base, the J end lost 6 bases, and 6 bases lay between the germline ends. Germline lookup yields CDR1 SGHTA and CDR2 FQGNSA. CDR3 region: CASSLDGAGELFF. The CDR3 nucleotides read TGTGCCAGCAGCTTAGACGGGGCCGGGGAGCTGTTTTTT.

In its sample, this clone was seen once. At one end the junction does not follow the germline gene, possibly because of a read error. The chain's CDR3 is CASSADSKDTQYF. The CDR3 DNA sequence: TGTGCCAGCTCAGCAGACAGCAAAGATACGCAGTATTTT. The V call is TRBV18, the J call TRBJ2-3, with D perhaps TRBD1 (5 bases). Germline CDR1 is KGHSH and CDR2 is LQKENI. The CDR3 spans 13 residues.

This rearrangement joins TRBV5-5 to TRBJ2-7; D is undetermined. Trimming removed 0 bases from V and 2 bases from J, with 18 bases in between. The V gene's germline CDR1 is SGHKS and CDR2 YYEKEE (reference sequence). This CDR3 is built from 17 residues. This CDR3 is CASSLVSLGSGPYEQYF. The CDR3 bases are TGTGCCAGCAGCTTGGTTTCTTTAGGTTCAGGCCCCTACGAGCAGTACTTC.

This sequence joins TRBV28 and TRBJ2-2; possible D gene TRBD1, 6 bases. Germline V gene sequence: CDR1 MDHEN, CDR2 SYDVKM. V was cut by 8 bases and J by 2 bases, with 12 bases left in between. There are 14 residues in the CDR3. CDR3 nucleotide sequence: TGTGCCAGCCACAGGACAGCTAACACCGGGGAGCTGTTTTTT. Its translation is CASHRTANTGELFF.

The rearrangement links TRBV18 to TRBJ2-1, with 13 bases identical to TRBD2. The CDR3 has 17 amino acids. The V segment lost 3 bases and the J segment 0 bases; nucleotides outside the gene matches: 2. The germline gives CDR1 KGHSH, CDR2 LQKENI. The CDR3 is CASSPRTSGGSYNEQFF. For the CDR3, the DNA is TGTGCCAGCTCACCTCGGACTAGCGGGGGCTCCTACAATGAGCAGTTCTTC.

In its sample, this clone was seen a few times. The chain has TRBV19 and TRBJ1-5; TRBD1 matches at 8 bases. Trimming removed 3 bases from V and 2 bases from J; junction bases left unmatched: 15. From germline, CDR1 is LNHDA and CDR2 SQIVND (reference sequence). This CDR3 comprises 19 residues. CDR3 loop: CASSIRGTGGVDGNQPQHF. CDR3 bases: TGTGCCAGTAGTATTAGGGGGACAGGAGGGGTGGACGGCAATCAGCCCCAGCATTTT.

The chain joins TRBV4-1 to TRBJ2-7; possible D gene TRBD1, 5 bases. The V end lost 3 bases, the J end lost 3 bases, and 15 bases lay between the germline ends. The CDR3 is made up of 15 amino acids. The germline CDR1 and CDR2 sequences are MGHRA and YSYEKL. The CDR3 region is CASSQVQTAYYEQYF. Here the CDR3 DNA reads TGCGCCAGCAGCCAGGTTCAGACAGCCTACTACGAGCAGTACTTC.

The genes are TRBV29-1 and TRBJ2-1; 8 bases line up with TRBD2. CDR3 length: 11 residues. Germline values: CDR1 SQVTM, CDR2 ANQGSEA. The trim removed 6 bases at V and 8 bases at J, leaving 3 bases unmatched. The CDR3 coding sequence is TGCAGCGTGGGACTAGTCGATGAGCAGTTCTTC. Translated, it gives CSVGLVDEQFF.